Described below is a single T cell receptor (beta chain) sequence and its context. The target antigen is unknown. These data come from a study of circulating tumor DNA in untreated peripheral T-cell lymphoma. Study as a whole: Circulating tumor DNA with tumor TCR clonotypes was tracked in baseline and serial serum. Overall study findings and caveats: Baseline tissues yielded roughly 86% and baseline serum roughly 70% tumor-specific clonotype detection. Persistent ctDNA after therapy did not always predict relapse.

The length of the CDR3 is 11 residues. Germline V lookup: CDR1 SQVTM, CDR2 ANQGSEA. V was trimmed by 7 bases and J by 3 bases, leaving 9 bases between them. The data were produced by immunoSEQ multiplex PCR, yet TCRdb's version contains in-frame clones alone and is incomplete. There are 2,000 to 2,500 clones in the sample; roughly 87% occur only once, and roughly 25% lies in the top ten. Sequencing input: cell-free DNA from blood serum. The chain uses TRBV29-1 and TRBJ1-1; no definite D call. This TCR came from a human donor with peripheral T-cell lymphoma. The CDR3 protein is CSAVLDTEAFF. The DNA of the CDR3 is TGCAGCGCGGTGCTTGACACTGAAGCTTTCTTT.